The 28 T cell receptor beta chains in this list originate from one sample, sequenced in a study of blood T cell repertoires in COVID-19. Assay used: immunoSEQ multiplex PCR; TCRdb lists only in-frame clones, some missing. This sample has about 160,000 clones, with around 90% found just once. The sequencing sample was made of peripheral blood. These receptors all stem from a young man with acute or convalescent COVID-19.

CDR3 protein: CATSTGGGQNYGYTF. The CDR3 DNA follows: TGTGCCACCAGTACAGGGGGCGGGCAGAACTATGGCTACACCTTC. V and J are TRBV24-1 and TRBJ1-2; TRBD1 agrees at 9 bases. CDR1 and CDR2 from the germline V gene are KGHDR and SFDVKD. CDR3 length: 15 residues. V shed 6 bases and J 2 bases; nucleotides not matched to a gene: 6.

This sequence joins TRBV9 and TRBJ2-7; TRBD1 is a possible D gene (5 bases). From germline, CDR1 is SGDLS and CDR2 YYNGEE. Trimming took 4 bases from V and 4 from J, leaving 24 bases between them. The length of the CDR3 is 17 residues. CDR3 sequence (DNA): TGTGCCAGCAGCTCCCAGCTTTCAGGGAATCGGCTTTACGAGCAGTACTTC. Amino acid sequence: CASSSQLSGNRLYEQYF.

The V and J genes are TRBV5-1 and TRBJ2-7, with 7 bases aligning to TRBD1. Germline V lookup: CDR1 SGHRS, CDR2 YFSETQ. The CDR3 length is 15 residues. Unmatched junction bases numbered 4, after V lost 0 bases and J lost 1 base. DNA of the CDR3: TGCGCCAGCAGCTTGGATGTGACAGGGTCCTACGAGCAGTACTTC. Protein: CASSLDVTGSYEQYF.

This clone was counted once. The chain recombines TRBV27 with TRBJ2-7; 7 nucleotides align to TRBD1. This CDR3 is 15 amino acids long. Germline V gene sequence: CDR1 MNHEY, CDR2 SMNVEV (reference sequence). Germline trimming cut 2 bases from V and 2 bases from J; bases unmatched to any gene: 6. The CDR3 region has the DNA TGTGCCAGCAGTTTACGACAGGGTATCCCCTACGAGCAGTACTTC. This translates into CASSLRQGIPYEQYF.

V and J are TRBV2 and TRBJ1-4; TRBD1 agrees at 7 bases. The CDR3 runs 14 residues. Germline V gene data show CDR1 as SNHLY and CDR2 as FYNNEI. Trimming removed 7 bases from V and 3 bases from J; junction bases left unmatched: 5. The CDR3 sequence is CASKQGISNEKLFF. Written as DNA, the CDR3 is TGTGCCAGCAAACAGGGGATATCTAATGAAAAACTGTTTTTT.

This clone was observed a single time. The rearrangement joins TRBV18 to TRBJ2-3; 13 positions agree with TRBD2. With 5 bases clipped from V and 4 bases from J, the junction kept 3 bases outside the gene matches. CDR3 length: 15 amino acids. Germline CDR1 reads KGHSH; CDR2 reads LQKENI. This chain's CDR3 is CASSTSGRASDTQYF. The CDR3 nucleotides read TGTGCCAGCTCAACTAGCGGGAGGGCCTCAGATACGCAGTATTTT.

The chain carries TRBV6-4 and TRBJ2-3; perhaps TRBD2 as D (6 bases). With 3 bases removed from V and 5 bases from J, the gap between germline ends came to 9 bases. This CDR3 comprises 13 residues. Germline loops: CDR1 MRHNA, CDR2 SNTAGT. As DNA, the CDR3 is TGTGCCAGCAGTGAACTAGCTGGAGATACGCAGTATTTT. Protein: CASSELAGDTQYF.

This chain connects TRBV3-1 (or the pseudogene TRBV3-2) to TRBJ1-5, with TRBD1 matching over 10 bases. V trimming: 4 bases; J trimming: 5 bases; junction bases outside the gene matches: 5. CDR3 length: 15 residues. Germline CDR1 reads LGHDT; CDR2 reads YNNKEL (reference sequence). The CDR3 spells CASSPGTGEHQPQHF. In nucleotides, the CDR3 is TGTGCCAGCAGCCCCGGGACAGGGGAGCATCAGCCCCAGCATTTT.

The chain has TRBV4-2 and TRBJ1-4, with D possibly being TRBD1 (6 bases). This CDR3 contains 16 residues. Germline V gene lookup returns CDR1 LGHNA and CDR2 YNFKEQ. The V and J ends lost 0 bases and 5 bases respectively, with 13 bases between them. The CDR3 is CASSQDRGTRNEKLFF. For the CDR3, the DNA is TGTGCCAGCAGCCAAGATCGAGGGACACGGAATGAAAAACTGTTTTTT.

The chain couples TRBV12-5 to TRBJ2-2, with a weak D call TRBD1 (5 bases). Germline loops: CDR1 LGHNT, CDR2 FRNRAP. V was cut by 1 base and J by 2 bases, with 8 bases left in between. The length of the CDR3 is 15 residues. The CDR3 here is CASGLGQTNTGELFF. In DNA, the CDR3 is TGTGCTAGTGGTTTGGGACAGACTAACACCGGGGAGCTGTTTTTT. The whole variable domain, remainder taken from reference TRBV12-5 and TRBJ2-2, is DARVTQTPRHKVTEMGQEVTMRCQPILGHNTVFWYRQTMMQGLELLAYFRNRAPLDDSGMPKDRFSAEMPDATLATLKIQPSEPRDSAVYFCASGLGQTNTGELFFGEGSRLTVL.

The rearrangement uses TRBV5-1 and TRBJ1-1; 8 bases line up with TRBD1. The CDR3 is made up of 13 amino acids. CDR1 and CDR2 (germline): SGHRS, YFSETQ. V shed 0 bases, J shed 7 bases, and the junction held 2 bases outside the gene matches. CDR3 protein: CASSLATGGEAFF. The CDR3 DNA reads as TGCGCCAGCAGCTTGGCAACAGGGGGTGAAGCTTTCTTT.

The chain combines TRBV7-9 with TRBJ2-7, with TRBD1 matching over 9 bases. This CDR3 spans 18 amino acids. The germline gives CDR1 SEHNR, CDR2 FQNEAQ (reference sequence). V was clipped by 10 bases and J by 2 bases; unmatched bases: 21. The CDR3 here is CANPPDGTGNFLTYEQYF. The CDR3 coding sequence is TGTGCCAATCCTCCTGACGGGACAGGGAACTTTTTAACCTACGAGCAGTACTTC.

The chain links TRBV7-9 to TRBJ1-2, with D perhaps TRBD1 (5 bases). This CDR3 comprises 15 residues. CDR1 SEHNR and CDR2 FQNEAQ come from the germline V gene (reference sequence). V dropped 3 bases and J dropped 0 bases, with 11 bases sitting between them. The CDR3 reads CASSFSTVSNYGYTF. CDR3 bases: TGTGCCAGCAGCTTTTCGACAGTTTCTAACTATGGCTACACCTTC.

The chain couples TRBV9 to TRBJ2-7; 11 positions match TRBD1. Germline V gene data show CDR1 as SGDLS and CDR2 as YYNGEE. V lost 3 bases to trimming and J lost 4 bases; unmatched junction nucleotides: 6. The CDR3 sequence is 15 residues long. CDR3 nucleotide sequence: TGTGCCAGCAGCGCGAGGACAGGGGGCAAGTACGAGCAGTACTTC. Its translation is CASSARTGGKYEQYF.

This sequence joins TRBV19 and TRBJ2-6, with D perhaps TRBD1 (6 bases). V lost 3 bases to trimming and J lost 2 bases, with 26 bases between them. The CDR3 extends over 21 amino acids. Germline V CDR1 and CDR2: LNHDA, SQIVND (reference sequence). This CDR3 is CASSIFPSSAGVEAGANVLTF. Here the CDR3 DNA reads TGTGCCAGTAGTATTTTCCCATCCTCGGCAGGGGTGGAGGCTGGGGCCAACGTCCTGACTTTC. The variable domain in full, with the rest retrieved from reference TRBV19 and TRBJ2-6, is DGGITQSPKYLFRKEGQNVTLSCEQNLNHDAMYWYRQDPGQGLRLIYYSQIVNDFQKGDIAEGYSVSREKKESFPLTVTSAQKNPTAFYLCASSIFPSSAGVEAGANVLTFGAGSRLTVL.

The chain uses TRBV7-9 and TRBJ2-7; tentatively, D is TRBD1 (5 bases). Germline V lookup: CDR1 SEHNR, CDR2 FQNEAQ (reference sequence). V dropped 2 bases and J dropped 3 bases, with 17 bases sitting between them. CDR3 length: 16 residues. CDR3 bases: TGTGCCAGCAGCTTAAGCATACGCCAGGGAAACTACGAGCAGTACTTC. It is translated as CASSLSIRQGNYEQYF.

The rearrangement joins TRBV7-6 to TRBJ1-6; D is unclear. V dropped 0 bases and J dropped 6 bases, with 9 bases sitting between them. Germline CDR1 is SGHVS and CDR2 is FNYEAQ. The CDR3 length is 15 residues. CDR3 coding DNA: TGTGCCAGCAGCTTAGCGGAGGGATTTAATTCACCCCTCCACTTT. Translated, it gives CASSLAEGFNSPLHF.

V usage is TRBV3-1 (or the pseudogene TRBV3-2) and J usage is TRBJ1-2; the match to TRBD1 covers 8 bases. CDR1 and CDR2 from the germline V gene are LGHDT and YNNKEL (reference sequence). The V and J ends lost 5 bases and 5 bases, in that order; junction bases with no gene match: 7. This CDR3 contains 14 residues. The CDR3 bases are TGTGCCAGCAGCACCCACGACAGGGGTTATGGCTACACCTTC. This translates into CASSTHDRGYGYTF.

This sequence joins TRBV7-9 and TRBJ1-5, with D tentatively TRBD1 (6 bases). The CDR3 length is 12 residues. V lost 4 bases and J 7 bases, leaving 8 bases between the germline ends. Germline-derived CDR1 and CDR2 are SEHNR and FQNEAQ (reference sequence). In DNA form, the CDR3 reads TGTGCCAGCAGCTCGGACAGCCAGCCCCAGCATTTT. Its protein is CASSSDSQPQHF.

The chain joins TRBV5-1 to TRBJ2-1, with 10 bases lining up with TRBD2. The CDR3 runs 15 residues. The germline gives CDR1 SGHRS, CDR2 YFSETQ. With V trimmed by 4 bases and J by 6 bases, 7 bases remained unmatched. The CDR3, as DNA: TGCGCCAGCAGCCAACTAGCGGGGAATCTCAATGAGCAGTTCTTC. Residues: CASSQLAGNLNEQFF. Full variable domain (remainder filled in from reference TRBV5-1 and TRBJ2-1): KAGVTQTPRYLIKTRGQQVTLSCSPISGHRSVSWYQQTPGQGLQFLFEYFSETQRNKGNFPGRFSGRQFSNSRSEMNVSTLELGDSALYLCASSQLAGNLNEQFFGPGTRLTVL.

The V call is TRBV18, the J call TRBJ2-1; 8 bases align to TRBD2. The trim removed 6 bases at V and 0 bases at J, leaving 13 bases unmatched. The CDR3 runs 18 residues. The V gene's germline CDR1 is KGHSH and CDR2 LQKENI. CDR3 protein: CASSRTDQAGVSYNEQFF. The CDR3 DNA reads as TGTGCCAGCTCCCGGACGGATCAAGCGGGAGTCTCCTACAATGAGCAGTTCTTC.

The rearrangement links TRBV14 to TRBJ1-2; D ambiguous. CDR1 and CDR2 from the germline V gene are SGHDN and FVKESK. The ends were cut back, 4 bases at V and 6 bases at J, with 12 bases in the middle. This CDR3 region has 13 residues. The CDR3 DNA sequence: TGTGCCAGCAGCCTTATGAGGCGAGATGGCTACACCTTC. Translating it yields CASSLMRRDGYTF.

The chain employs TRBV14 and TRBJ2-7; 8 positions match TRBD1. The germline gives CDR1 SGHDN, CDR2 FVKESK. The CDR3 is 15 residues long. V dropped 0 bases and J dropped 7; count of bases not matched to a gene: 8. The CDR3, as DNA: TGTGCCAGCAGCCAAGAACGCCAGGGGGCCGGGGAGCAGTACTTC. Encoded protein: CASSQERQGAGEQYF.

This chain connects TRBV29-1 to TRBJ1-4; 9 bases are a match to TRBD1. Germline CDR1 and CDR2: SQVTM and ANQGSEA. This CDR3 spans 14 amino acids. V lost 3 bases and J lost 7; bases outside the gene matches: 6. This chain's CDR3 is CSVDLQGAGEKLFF. In nucleotides, the CDR3 is TGCAGCGTTGACCTACAGGGGGCAGGTGAAAAACTGTTTTTT.

Regarding this clone: The sample has other DNA sequences that encode this CDR3 too. V is TRBV2 and J is TRBJ1-5; D is unresolved. V was trimmed by 4 bases and J by 2 bases, leaving 3 bases between them. Per the germline V gene, CDR1 is SNHLY and CDR2 is FYNNEI. This CDR3 spans 12 amino acids. CDR3 DNA sequence: TGTGCCAGCAGTGGGCGCAATCAGCCCCAGCATTTT. Encoded protein: CASSGRNQPQHF.

The V gene is TRBV6-1, the J gene TRBJ2-3; D remains ambiguous. The V gene lost 1 base and the J gene lost 2 bases, with 7 bases spanning the gap. This CDR3 comprises 14 residues. Germline loops: CDR1 MNHNS, CDR2 SASEGT. This chain's CDR3 is CASSEGSHTDTQYF. Here the CDR3 DNA reads TGTGCCAGCAGTGAAGGCAGTCACACAGATACGCAGTATTTT.

The chain has TRBV7-2 and TRBJ2-5; D is unresolved. V was cut by 4 bases and J by 5 bases, with 8 bases left in between. Germline CDR1 reads SGHTA; CDR2 reads FQGNSA. The CDR3 sequence is 12 residues long. CDR3: CASSSTRETQYF. In DNA, the CDR3 is TGTGCCAGCAGCTCCACCCGGGAGACCCAGTACTTC. The complete variable domain, with remaining parts taken from reference TRBV7-2 and TRBJ2-5, reads GAGVSQSPSNKVTEKGKDVELRCDPISGHTALYWYRQSLGQGLEFLIYFQGNSAPDKSGLPSDRFSAERTGGSVSTLTIQRTQQEDSAVYLCASSSTRETQYFGPGTRLLVL.

The chain links TRBV5-1 to TRBJ1-2; D is possibly TRBD1 (6 bases). V shed 4 bases and J shed 8 bases, with 15 bases lying between them. The germline gives CDR1 SGHRS, CDR2 YFSETQ. The CDR3 consists of 13 residues. CDR3 residues: CASSLSTGSGYTF. CDR3 bases: TGCGCCAGCAGCCTTTCGACAGGTTCGGGCTACACCTTC.